These T cell receptor beta chains were read from a single sample in a study of T cells after yellow fever vaccination. TCRdb recomputed calls from the 5' RACE reads with MiXCR, one row per CDR3 protein. Of a few hundred thousand distinct CDR3 sequences listed, 8.7% were seen once; the top ten hold more than 15%. The sample consisted of PBMCs, taken on the day of the first yellow fever vaccination. These receptors came from a man between 18 and 35 years old who received the YFV17D yellow fever vaccine. Each CDR3 is given with its conserved first and last residue. Fields, in order: J gene, D gene, clone size, V gene, CDR3 protein, CDR3 DNA. D genes are given only for firm matches. Clone size is shown for a subset of rows, as once, few, many or a class of expanded clone.

TRBJ1-6 | TRBD1 | few | TRBV7-8 | CASSVDRGHNSPLHF | TGTGCCAGCAGCGTTGACAGGGGCCATAATTCACCCCTCCACTTT
TRBJ2-1 | TRBD2 | many | TRBV7-2 | CASSLTGGAVGEQFF | TGTGCCAGCAGCTTAACCGGGGGGGCGGTAGGTGAGCAGTTCTTC
TRBJ2-2 | . | many | TRBV20-1 | CSAPGPSGTGELFF | TGCAGTGCGCCGGGTCCCTCCGGCACCGGGGAGCTGTTTTTT
TRBJ2-7 | TRBD2 | few | TRBV4-3 | CASSQNSGGTYEQYF | TGCGCCAGCAGCCAAAATAGCGGGGGCACCTACGAGCAGTACTTC
TRBJ2-3 | . | . | TRBV18 | CASSPPTIVSTDTQYF | TGTGCCAGCTCACCACCTACGATCGTCAGCACAGATACGCAGTATTTT
TRBJ2-2 | TRBD2 | few | TRBV4-3 | CASRQTLGTSGNTGELFF | TGCGCCAGCAGGCAGACGCTAGGGACTAGCGGTAACACCGGGGAGCTGTTTTTT
TRBJ1-1 | . | many | TRBV6-1 | CASRTDMNTEAFF | TGTGCCAGCAGGACAGACATGAACACTGAAGCTTTCTTT
TRBJ2-5 | . | . | TRBV30 | CAWSVSWLVASVQETQYF | TGTGCCTGGAGTGTGTCATGGTTGGTAGCTAGCGTCCAAGAGACCCAGTACTTC
TRBJ2-5 | TRBD1 | few | TRBV11-2 | CASSERQGRETQYF | TGTGCCAGCAGCGAGAGACAGGGGCGGGAGACCCAGTACTTC
TRBJ2-2 | . | . | TRBV11-2 | CASSLEQWTANTGELFF | TGTGCCAGCAGCTTAGAACAGTGGACGGCTAACACCGGGGAGCTGTTTTTT
TRBJ2-2 | . | many | TRBV2 | CASSPGGPSTGELFF | TGTGCCAGCAGTCCCGGGGGGCCCTCCACCGGGGAGCTGTTTTTT
TRBJ2-7 | . | many | TRBV7-8 | CASSLSTDYEQYF | TGTGCCAGCAGCTTATCGACAGACTACGAGCAGTACTTC